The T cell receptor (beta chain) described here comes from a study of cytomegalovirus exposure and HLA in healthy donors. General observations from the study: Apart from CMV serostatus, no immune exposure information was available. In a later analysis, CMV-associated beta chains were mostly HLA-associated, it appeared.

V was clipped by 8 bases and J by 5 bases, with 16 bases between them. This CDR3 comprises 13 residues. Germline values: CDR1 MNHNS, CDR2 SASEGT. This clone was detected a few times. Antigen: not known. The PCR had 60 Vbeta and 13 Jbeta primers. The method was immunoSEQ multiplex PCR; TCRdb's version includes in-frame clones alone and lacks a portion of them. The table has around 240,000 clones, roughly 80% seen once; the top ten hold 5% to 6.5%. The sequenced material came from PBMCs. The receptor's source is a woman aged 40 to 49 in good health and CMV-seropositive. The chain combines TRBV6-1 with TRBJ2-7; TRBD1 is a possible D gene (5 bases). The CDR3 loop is CASSAGSENEQYF. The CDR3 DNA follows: TGTGCCAGCTCTGCAGGGTCCGAAAACGAGCAGTACTTC.